This TCR beta chain was captured by sequencing in a study of T cell repertoires in cytomegalovirus infection (dated by TCRdb to between 2019 and 2020). With respect to the entire study: Alongside well-studied HLA-B-restricted epitopes, the peptide stimulations were aimed at recently identified HLA-C-restricted CMV epitopes, whose presentation resists viral immunomodulation. Because public TCR beta signatures pointed to carriage of CMV infection together with the matching HLA type, the HLA type of each donor mattered for the analysis.

Overall study results and their limits: Cumulative frequency of public TCR beta family members discriminated carriers of CMV infection plus the relevant HLA type in this cohort and an independent roughly 330-donor cohort. The ex vivo response was dominated by HLA-C-restricted CMV-specific TCR beta clonotypes, which also provided the single most frequent clonotype in two of eight donors.

From its cysteine to its phenylalanine, the CDR3 spans 16 amino acids. Only the CDR3 region is kept as DNA, spanning 48 bases read in frame from base 1. V is reduced by 1 base and J by 8 bases, leaving a spacing of 15 bases between them. Via the germline V gene, CDR1 is SGHDN and CDR2 FVKESK. Instrument used: Illumina HiSeq 1500. The public reads were run again by TCRdb, first through fastp at Q25 and then through MiXCR, and only productive beta chains were kept. Rows with a matching CDR3 protein are joined into one entry that keeps the most common DNA and genes. The sample table contains approximately 390,000 distinct CDR3 sequences; only one count was recorded for approximately 30% of them. The ten largest clones represent around an eighth of the sample. The sample's treatment or condition label, decoded: in vitro stimulation with specific CMV peptide epitopes to enrich CMV-specific T cells. Concerning this clonotype: It lacks a known antigen. Per-base qualities were not stored, and no clone one base away is much larger.

Source: cultured PBMCs, taken from culture after CMV antigen stimulation. This TCR derives from a human donor in good health (CMV status not recorded). Some clones in this sample may be carry-over from other donors' samples. The rearranged segments are TRBV14 and TRBJ1-6; no D gene can be assigned with confidence. The CDR3 region reads CASSQVWGLGDSPLHF. The DNA sequence is given as TGTGCCAGCAGCCAAGTCTGGGGTCTTGGAGATTCACCCCTCCACTTT. The CDR3, completed at both ends by the reference TRBV14 and TRBJ1-6 genes, gives the full variable domain EAGVTQFPSHSVIEKGQTVTLRCDPISGHDNLYWYRRVMGKEIKFLLHFVKESKQDESGMPNNRFLAERTGGTYSTLKVQPAELEDSGVYFCASSQVWGLGDSPLHFGNGTRLTVT.